Shown below are 3 T cell receptor beta chains from a single sample sequenced in a study of blood T cell repertoires in COVID-19. Sequencing used immunoSEQ multiplex PCR; TCRdb keeps in-frame clones, though not all of them. The sample records 150,000 to 200,000 clones, around four fifths being singletons. Sequenced sample: PBMCs or T cells enriched from blood (not recorded which). The receptors originated from a woman aged 45-65 years who had recovered from COVID-19.

The chain links TRBV4-1 to TRBJ1-4; 12 positions match TRBD1. V lost 3 bases and J lost 8; bases outside the gene matches: 7. Per the germline V gene, CDR1 is MGHRA and CDR2 is YSYEKL. This CDR3 contains 16 residues. CDR3 sequence: CASSQHLGTGGEKLFF. The CDR3 DNA is TGCGCCAGCAGCCAGCACCTGGGGACAGGGGGCGAAAAACTGTTTTTT.

V gene TRBV7-9 combines with J gene TRBJ2-1, with 12 positions matching TRBD1. The CDR3 contains 19 residues. CDR1 is SEHNR and CDR2 is FQNEAQ in the germline V gene (reference sequence). J lost 1 base, V lost 3 bases, and 10 bases had no gene match. CDR3 DNA: TGTGCCAGCAGCTTTAAAAAGGGACAGGGGGCGCGGTCCTACAATGAGCAGTTCTTC. Translating gives CASSFKKGQGARSYNEQFF.

The chain uses TRBV30 and TRBJ1-1; weak D call: TRBD1 (5 bases). The CDR3 runs 12 residues. Germline CDR1 is GTSNPN and CDR2 is SVGIG (reference sequence). The ends were cut back, 4 bases at V and 4 bases at J, with 10 bases in the middle. In DNA form, the CDR3 reads TGTGCCTGGAACGGGGGAGTCACTGAAGCTTTCTTT. This encodes CAWNGGVTEAFF.